This T cell receptor (beta chain) appears in the sequencing data of a study of blood T cells in healthy people across ages. In the study overall: Capture via template switching afforded approximately one barcoded beta molecule per two T cells. Points from the study as a whole: When set beside aged donors, long-lived donors presented more naive CD4+ cells and higher diversity.

The second PCR ran roughly 6 to 12 cycles with a sample-barcoded 5' primer and J-beta primers. TCRdb reanalysed the 5' RACE reads using MiXCR and keeps one entry per CDR3 protein. This repertoire shows about 1.8 million distinct CDR3 sequences, 49% found once; its top ten account for about 2.1%. The V gene's germline CDR1 is SGHTA and CDR2 FQGTGA. V shed 4 bases and J 1 base; nucleotides not matched to a gene: 7. The CDR3 sequence is 17 residues long. To note about this clonotype: The target antigen is unknown.

The sequenced material came from blood. The sequence derives from a middle-aged woman in good health. The genes are TRBV7-3 and TRBJ2-3, with TRBD2 matching over 11 bases. CDR3 DNA sequence: TGTGCCAGCAGCTCTACCGGGACTAGCGGACGCACAGATACGCAGTATTTT. It is translated as CASSSTGTSGRTDTQYF.